Following are 26 T cell receptor beta chains from one sample sequenced in a study of T cells in localized non-small cell lung cancer (dated by TCRdb to 2018 to 2020). The library was built by means of the immunoSEQ multiplex PCR assay. The table was pulled from immuneACCESS by TCRdb, which kept in-frame rearrangements only. Such tables lose some clones; where checked, under half of the loss comes from unresolved V genes, and the rest has no known cause. Here the sample has 1,500 to 2,000 clones; approximately 39% occur a single time. The biggest ten clones account for approximately 10% of the sample. This specimen was normal lung tissue next to the tumor, taken before any cancer treatment. These receptors were taken from a female donor older than 55 with stage II squamous cell lung carcinoma.

The chain carries TRBV30 and TRBJ1-2, with TRBD1 matching over 9 bases. The V gene's germline CDR1 is GTSNPN and CDR2 SVGIG (reference sequence). CDR3 length equals 14 residues. V shed 3 bases, J shed 8 bases, and the junction held 10 bases outside the gene matches. The DNA of the CDR3 is TGTGCCTGGAGCGTTGGACAGGGGAATAGCGGCTACACCTTC. Encoded protein: CAWSVGQGNSGYTF.

This clone is deemed medium-sized. V is TRBV12-2 and J is TRBJ2-3; the table's D call TRBD2 went unverified against the DNA. TRBV12-2 is a pseudogene locus. CDR3 length: 20 residues. CDR3 DNA: TGTGCAAGTCGCTTACCCCAACTAGCGGGAGGTCCCTCTAGCACAGATACGCAGTATTTT. It is translated as CASRLPQLAGGPSSTDTQYF.

V is TRBV11-3 and J is TRBJ1-4, with 7 positions matching TRBD1. The CDR3 consists of 16 residues. The germline V gene encodes CDR1 SGHNT and CDR2 YENEEA. V shed 5 bases and J 3 bases; nucleotides not matched to a gene: 9. The CDR3 bases are TGTGCCAGCAGCCCAAACAGGGGACGGCCTAATGAAAAACTGTTTTTT. Its translation is CASSPNRGRPNEKLFF.

This clone rates as medium-sized. The J gene is TRBJ2-3, the V gene TRBV11-3; 7 bases are a match to TRBD2. The CDR3 loop spans 15 amino acids. The germline V gene has CDR1 SGHNT and CDR2 YENEEA. Trimming took 6 bases from V and 5 from J; bases not matched to a gene: 11. The CDR3 sequence: CASSIDAGAGDTQYF. The CDR3 region has the DNA TGTGCCAGCAGTATAGATGCGGGAGCGGGAGATACGCAGTATTTT. The full variable domain, its missing parts supplied by reference TRBV11-3 and TRBJ2-3, is EAGVVQSPRYKIIEKKQPVAFWCNPISGHNTLYWYLQNLGQGPELLIRYENEEAVDDSQLPKDRFSAERLKGVDSTLKIQPAELGDSAVYLCASSIDAGAGDTQYFGPGTRLTVL.

This clone was counted only a few times. The genes are TRBV28 and TRBJ1-2; 7 bases match TRBD1. Germline CDR1 and CDR2: MDHEN and SYDVKM. CDR3 length: 13 amino acids. The V gene end was trimmed by 2 bases and the J gene end by 8 bases; junction bases not matched to a gene: 5. DNA for the CDR3: TGTGCCAGCAGTTTAGAGGGGGCGCGGGGCTACACCTTC. It specifies CASSLEGARGYTF.

Comment on this clone: Germline is not matched at one junction end, which may reflect a read error. The V gene is TRBV6-1, the J gene TRBJ2-7; TRBD1 might be the D (6 bases). Germline loops: CDR1 MNHNS, CDR2 SASEGT. The CDR3 length is 18 residues. The CDR3, as DNA: TGTGCCATCAGTGAAGGGGGTAGGAGCGGAAGGAGCTCCTACGAGCAGTACTTC. Amino acid sequence: CAISEGGRSGRSSYEQYF.

By its share, this clone is medium-sized. The V and J genes are TRBV30 and TRBJ1-5; perhaps TRBD1 as D (5 bases). The V gene lost 2 bases and the J gene lost 8 bases, with 13 bases spanning the gap. This CDR3 spans 13 amino acids. The V gene's germline CDR1 is GTSNPN and CDR2 SVGIG (reference sequence). The CDR3 reads CAWSFSGAKPQHF. The CDR3 bases are TGTGCCTGGAGTTTTTCCGGGGCGAAGCCCCAGCATTTT. Supplemented by reference TRBV30 and TRBJ1-5, the full variable domain reads SQTIHQWPATLVQPVGSPLSLECTVEGTSNPNLYWYRQAAGRGLQLLFYSVGIGQISSEVPQNLSASRPQDRQFILSSKKLLLSDSGFYLCAWSFSGAKPQHFGDGTRLSIL.

This clone turned up a few times. J is TRBJ1-6 and V is TRBV9; perhaps TRBD1 as D (5 bases). This CDR3 contains 15 residues. Trimming took 3 bases from V and 7 from J, leaving 14 bases between them. Germline V gene lookup returns CDR1 SGDLS and CDR2 YYNGEE. The chain's CDR3 is CASSDQGLGNSPLHF. In nucleotides, the CDR3 is TGTGCCAGCAGCGACCAGGGACTCGGAAATTCACCCCTCCACTTT. Full variable domain (remainder filled in from reference TRBV9 and TRBJ1-6): DSGVTQTPKHLITATGQRVTLRCSPRSGDLSVYWYQQSLDQGLQFLIQYYNGEERAKGNILERFSAQQFPDLHSELNLSSLELGDSALYFCASSDQGLGNSPLHFGNGTRLTVT.

This clone appeared once. The chain combines TRBV12-5 with TRBJ2-3, with 7 positions matching TRBD2. The CDR3 sequence is 15 residues long. Unmatched junction bases numbered 7, after V lost 2 bases and J lost 5 bases. Germline assignment: CDR1 LGHNT and CDR2 FRNRAP. The DNA of the CDR3 is TGTGCTAGTGGTTTGTATGCTAGGGAGGGAGATACGCAGTATTTT. Amino acid sequence: CASGLYAREGDTQYF.

This chain joins TRBV27 and TRBJ2-3; D not resolved. This CDR3 contains 14 residues. Deletions cut 6 bases from V and 0 bases from J, with 10 bases between. Germline loops: CDR1 MNHEY, CDR2 SMNVEV (reference sequence). CDR3 protein: CASSLGLSTDTQYF. The CDR3 DNA sequence: TGTGCCAGCAGCCTGGGCCTTAGCACAGATACGCAGTATTTT.

The CDR3: CATSRDNDRGNEKLFF. For the CDR3, the DNA is TGTGCCACCAGCAGAGACAATGACAGGGGAAATGAAAAACTGTTTTTT. This chain connects TRBV15 to TRBJ1-4; 8 bases agree with TRBD1. There are 16 residues in the CDR3. In germline, CDR1 is LNHNV, CDR2 YYDKDF (reference sequence). The V segment lost 0 bases and the J segment 5 bases; nucleotides outside the gene matches: 5.

V usage is TRBV19 and J usage is TRBJ2-7, with 8 positions matching TRBD2. This CDR3 region has 16 residues. The V segment lost 6 bases and the J segment 0 bases; nucleotides outside the gene matches: 10. Germline V gene sequence: CDR1 LNHDA, CDR2 SQIVND (reference sequence). This CDR3 is CASSNTGGPNSYEQYF. The CDR3 DNA sequence: TGTGCCAGTAGCAATACGGGAGGGCCGAACTCCTACGAGCAGTACTTC.

This chain joins TRBV30 and TRBJ2-5; the match to TRBD2 covers 10 bases. V shed 2 bases, J shed 9 bases, and the junction held 9 bases outside the gene matches. The CDR3 has 14 residues. Looked up from germline, CDR1 is GTSNPN and CDR2 is SVGIG (reference sequence). The CDR3 protein is CAWSPGASGGPQYF. CDR3 DNA sequence: TGTGCCTGGAGTCCCGGGGCTAGCGGGGGACCCCAGTACTTC. Drawing the rest from reference TRBV30 and TRBJ2-5, the complete variable domain is SQTIHQWPATLVQPVGSPLSLECTVEGTSNPNLYWYRQAAGRGLQLLFYSVGIGQISSEVPQNLSASRPQDRQFILSSKKLLLSDSGFYLCAWSPGASGGPQYFGPGTRLLVL.

The gene calls are TRBV30 and TRBJ2-7, with 9 bases aligning to TRBD1. Trimming at V came to 5 bases and at J to 5 bases, leaving 10 bases not matched to a gene. The CDR3 loop spans 14 amino acids. Germline V gives CDR1 GTSNPN, CDR2 SVGIG (reference sequence). CDR3 bases: TGTGCCTGGGGGGCCGGGACAGGGTTCGACGAGCAGTACTTC. It yields the protein CAWGAGTGFDEQYF.

The gene calls are TRBV29-1 and TRBJ1-1; TRBD1 matches at 9 bases. J gave up 3 bases and V 6 bases, and 5 bases lay outside the gene matches. The germline V gene encodes CDR1 SQVTM and CDR2 ANQGSEA. The CDR3 sequence is 13 residues long. The CDR3 bases are TGCAGCGTGGCACAGGGGGCCGACACTGAAGCTTTCTTT. The encoded protein is CSVAQGADTEAFF.

The chain is built from TRBV30 and TRBJ1-2; TRBD1 matches at 9 bases. Trimming at V came to 4 bases and at J to 4 bases, leaving 13 bases not matched to a gene. This CDR3 comprises 16 residues. Germline CDR1 and CDR2: GTSNPN and SVGIG (reference sequence). The CDR3 here is CAWTEKTGQGLYGYTF. CDR3 in DNA: TGTGCCTGGACCGAGAAAACGGGACAGGGCCTCTATGGCTACACCTTC.

This chain uses TRBV30 with TRBJ2-3; 7 bases fit TRBD2. Unmatched junction bases numbered 14, after V lost 7 bases and J lost 4 bases. The CDR3 runs 15 residues. CDR1 and CDR2 from the germline V gene are GTSNPN and SVGIG (reference sequence). The CDR3 loop reads CASATSGNWADTQYF. CDR3 bases: TGTGCCTCCGCCACGAGCGGGAATTGGGCAGATACGCAGTATTTT.

This chain links TRBV19 with TRBJ1-5; the D gene is possibly TRBD1 (5 bases). CDR3 length equals 16 residues. From germline, CDR1 is LNHDA and CDR2 SQIVND (reference sequence). Trimming pared 4 bases from V and 3 bases from J, leaving 16 bases between. CDR3: CASSTIPGLLNQPQHF. CDR3 in DNA: TGTGCCAGTAGTACCATCCCGGGACTGCTCAATCAGCCCCAGCATTTT.

The chain has TRBV9 and TRBJ2-2; no clear D. The CDR3 extends over 12 amino acids. The ends were cut back, 3 bases at V and 4 bases at J, with 4 bases in the middle. Germline values: CDR1 SGDLS, CDR2 YYNGEE. CDR3 DNA: TGTGCCAGCAGCGCAGCCACCGGGGAGCTGTTTTTT. Translated: CASSAATGELFF.

The chain links TRBV18 to TRBJ2-5; no reliable D call. Between the trimmed V and J ends, which lost 2 bases and 7 bases, there was a span of 14 bases. Germline assignment: CDR1 KGHSH and CDR2 LQKENI. This CDR3 spans 14 amino acids. The CDR3 region has the DNA TGTGCCAGCTCACCAGCCTCTACATCCGGGACCCAGTACTTC. Amino acid sequence: CASSPASTSGTQYF. Complete variable domain (other parts from reference TRBV18 and TRBJ2-5): NAGVMQNPRHLVRRRGQEARLRCSPMKGHSHVYWYRQLPEEGLKFMVYLQKENIIDESGMPKERFSAEFPKEGPSILRIQQVVRGDSAAYFCASSPASTSGTQYFGPGTRLLVL.

Judged by abundance, this clone is medium-sized. The chain carries TRBV6-8 and TRBJ1-1; a weak D match, TRBD1 (5 bases). CDR1 is MNHGY and CDR2 is SAAAGT in the germline V gene. There are 14 residues in the CDR3. Trimming shortened V by 2 bases and J by 0 bases, and 7 bases separated the two germline ends. In DNA, the CDR3 is TGTGCCAGCAGTTACAGGGGTATGAACACTGAAGCTTTCTTT. Translating gives CASSYRGMNTEAFF.

There are a few counts of this clone. The V and J genes are TRBV29-1 and TRBJ2-7; 12 bases are a match to TRBD2. V dropped 4 bases and J dropped 2; count of bases not matched to a gene: 3. The CDR3 contains 14 residues. From germline, CDR1 is SQVTM and CDR2 ANQGSEA. For the CDR3, the DNA is TGCAGCGTTGTCGGACTAGCGGGAACCTACGAGCAGTACTTC. Encoded protein: CSVVGLAGTYEQYF.

This clone counts as medium-sized. The chain joins TRBV6-8 to TRBJ2-5; D may be TRBD2 (6 bases). The CDR3 runs to 12 residues. V dropped 4 bases and J dropped 3 bases, with 6 bases sitting between them. Germline lookup yields CDR1 MNHGY and CDR2 SAAAGT. The DNA of the CDR3 is TGTGCCAGCAGTTTAGCGGAAGAGACCCAGTACTTC. It yields the protein CASSLAEETQYF.

This clone appeared a few times. This chain joins TRBV6-8 and TRBJ2-7, with D possibly TRBD2 on 5 matching bases. Germline V gene lookup returns CDR1 MNHGY and CDR2 SAAAGT. The CDR3 runs to 14 residues. V was shortened by 6 bases and J by 6 bases, with 18 bases between the two germline ends. The DNA for the CDR3 is TGTGCCAGCAGCCCACTAGGATCCCCTACCGAGCAGTACTTC. This encodes CASSPLGSPTEQYF.

This clone was detected a few times. J is TRBJ2-2 and V is TRBV6-8; TRBD1 or TRBD2 may be the D gene (6 bases each). This CDR3 has 17 amino acids. Germline CDR1 is MNHGY and CDR2 is SAAAGT. V gave up 2 bases and J gave up 2 bases, with 15 bases separating them. The CDR3 bases are TGTGCCAGCAGTTACCTTTTGGGGGGCCCTAACACCGGGGAGCTGTTTTTT. This encodes CASSYLLGGPNTGELFF.

J is TRBJ1-4 and V is TRBV25-1; a weak D match, TRBD1 (6 bases). The CDR3 runs to 17 residues. Trimming shortened V by 4 bases and J by 6 bases, and 21 bases separated the two germline ends. Germline V gene sequence: CDR1 MGHDK, CDR2 SYGVNS. The CDR3 coding sequence is TGTGCCAGCAGTGCCGGGGGGGCGAGGGTTCGGGATGAAAAACTGTTTTTT. It is translated as CASSAGGARVRDEKLFF.